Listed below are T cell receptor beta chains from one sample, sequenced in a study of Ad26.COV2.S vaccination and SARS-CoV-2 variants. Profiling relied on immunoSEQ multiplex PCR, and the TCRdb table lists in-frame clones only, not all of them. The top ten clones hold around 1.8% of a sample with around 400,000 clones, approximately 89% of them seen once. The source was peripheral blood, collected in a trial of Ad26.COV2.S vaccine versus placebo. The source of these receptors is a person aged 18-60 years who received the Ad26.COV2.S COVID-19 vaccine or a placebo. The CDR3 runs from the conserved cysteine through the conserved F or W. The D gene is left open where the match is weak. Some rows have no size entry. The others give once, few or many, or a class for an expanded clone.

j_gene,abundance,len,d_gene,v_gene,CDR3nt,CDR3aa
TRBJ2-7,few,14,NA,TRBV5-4,TGTGCCAGCAGCTTGGCGGGCGGCCCGCGGGAGCAGTACTTC,CASSLAGGPREQYF
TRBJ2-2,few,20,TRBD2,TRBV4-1,TGCGCCAGCAGCCACCACACGATGCGGGAGTCGGAAAAGGACACCGGGGAGCTGTTTTTT,CASSHHTMRESEKDTGELFF
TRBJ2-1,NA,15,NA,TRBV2,TGTGCCAGCAGTGAAGAAGGGTACTCCTACAATGAGCAGTTCTTC,CASSEEGYSYNEQFF
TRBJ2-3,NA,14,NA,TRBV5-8,TGTGCCAGCAGCTTGGGGGGTAACACAGATACGCAGTATTTT,CASSLGGNTDTQYF
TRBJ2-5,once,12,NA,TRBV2,TGTGCCAGCACTGGACGGATAGAGACCCAGTACTTC,CASTGRIETQYF
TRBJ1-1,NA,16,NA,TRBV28,TGTGCCAGCAGTTTATTCCGTCAACATATGAACACTGAAGCTTTCTTT,CASSLFRQHMNTEAFF
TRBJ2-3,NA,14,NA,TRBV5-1,TGCGCCAGCAGCTTGGAACGAGGGGGAGATACGCAGTATTTT,CASSLERGGDTQYF
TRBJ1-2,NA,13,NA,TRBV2,TGTGCCAGCAGGGTTGGCGGAGGCCATGGCTACACCTTC,CASRVGGGHGYTF
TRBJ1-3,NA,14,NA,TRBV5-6,TGTGCCAGCAGCTTAAATGGGGCTGGAAACACCATATATTTT,CASSLNGAGNTIYF
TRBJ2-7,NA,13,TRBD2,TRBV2,TGTGCCAGCAGTGTAGTTCTAGCGGGCGAGCAGTACTTC,CASSVVLAGEQYF
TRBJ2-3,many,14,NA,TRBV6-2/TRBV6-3,TGTGCCAGCAGTTATAAGGGGGAGAGTGATACGCAGTATTTT,CASSYKGESDTQYF
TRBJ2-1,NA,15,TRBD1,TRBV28,TGTGCCAGCATTCACAGGGGATCGGTATACAATGAGCAGTTCTTC,CASIHRGSVYNEQFF
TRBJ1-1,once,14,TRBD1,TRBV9,TGTGCCAGCAGCGAACGGACAGGTGTCACTGAAGCTTTCTTT,CASSERTGVTEAFF
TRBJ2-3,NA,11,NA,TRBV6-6,TGTGCCAGCAGTCAAACAGATACGCAGTATTTT,CASSQTDTQYF
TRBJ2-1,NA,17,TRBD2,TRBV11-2,TGTGCCAGCAGCTTAGGGACTAGCGGGGCGGCCTACAATGAGCAGTTCTTC,CASSLGTSGAAYNEQFF
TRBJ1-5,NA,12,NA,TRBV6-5,TGTGCCAGCAGCCTCACTAATCAGCCCCAGCATTTT,CASSLTNQPQHF
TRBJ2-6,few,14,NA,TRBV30,TGTGCCTGGAGTGTGGGGGCTGGGGCCAACGTCCTGACTTTC,CAWSVGAGANVLTF
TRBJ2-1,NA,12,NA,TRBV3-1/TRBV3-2,TGTGCCAGCAGCCAGGGGGGGCATGAGCAGTTCTTC,CASSQGGHEQFF
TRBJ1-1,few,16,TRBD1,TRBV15,TGTGCCACCAGCAGGGAGGGGGCGCCCCGGAACACTGAAGCTTTCTTT,CATSREGAPRNTEAFF
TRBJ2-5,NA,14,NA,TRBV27,TGTGCCAGCAGTCCCGCACCGGGACCGGAGACCCAGTACTTC,CASSPAPGPETQYF
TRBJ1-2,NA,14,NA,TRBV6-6,TGTGCCAGCAGTGGGACGTTGGAGGTTCATGGCTACACCTTC,CASSGTLEVHGYTF
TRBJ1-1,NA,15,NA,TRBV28,TGTGCCAGCCTCCATGAGCGGGGGGCGGCCACTGAAGCTTTCTTT,CASLHERGAATEAFF
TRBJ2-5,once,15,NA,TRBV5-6,TGTGCCAGCAGCTATCCCCCCGGGGGAGAAGAGACCCAGTACTTC,CASSYPPGGEETQYF
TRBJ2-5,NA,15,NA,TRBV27,TGTGCCAGCAGTTTCGGAGCACCCAACCAAGAGACCCAGTACTTC,CASSFGAPNQETQYF
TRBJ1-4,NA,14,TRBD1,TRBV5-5,TGTGCCAGCAGCTTCGGGACAGCTCAAGAAAAACTGTTTTTT,CASSFGTAQEKLFF
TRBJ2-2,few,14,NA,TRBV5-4,TGTGCCAGCAGCTTGGATCTAGCGATCGGGGAGCTGTTTTTT,CASSLDLAIGELFF
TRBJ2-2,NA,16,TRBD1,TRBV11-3,TGTGCCAGCAGCCATCGACAGGGGGCTGACACCGGGGAGCTGTTTTTT,CASSHRQGADTGELFF
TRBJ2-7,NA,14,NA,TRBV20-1,TGCAGTGCTAGTAAGGCACTAGAATCCTACGAGCAGTACTTC,CSASKALESYEQYF
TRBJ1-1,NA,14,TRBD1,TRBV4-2,TGTGCCAGCAGCCTGACAGGGGATCAAACTGAAGCTTTCTTT,CASSLTGDQTEAFF
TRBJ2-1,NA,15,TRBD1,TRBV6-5,TGTGCCAGCAGAGACTCACCGACAGGGGTGGGCGAGCAGTTCTTC,CASRDSPTGVGEQFF
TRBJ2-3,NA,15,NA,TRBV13,TGTGCCAGCAGCTCCTTGGGACTTTCCACAGATACGCAGTATTTT,CASSSLGLSTDTQYF
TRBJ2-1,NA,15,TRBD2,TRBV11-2,TGTGCCAGCAGCTTAGGGGCGGGAGCCTACAATGAGCAGTTCTTC,CASSLGAGAYNEQFF
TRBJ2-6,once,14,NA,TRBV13,TGTGCCAGCAGCCCCGGATCTGGGGCCAACGTCCTGACTTTC,CASSPGSGANVLTF
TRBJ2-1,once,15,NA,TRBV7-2,TGTGCCAGCGTTAAGGGGGCGGGAGCGTACAATGAGCAGTTCTTC,CASVKGAGAYNEQFF
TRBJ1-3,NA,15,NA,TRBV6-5,TGTGCCAGCGTGGTGTCGACGAGCTCTGGAAACACCATATATTTT,CASVVSTSSGNTIYF
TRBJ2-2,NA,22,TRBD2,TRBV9,TGTGCCAGCAGCGTTGCCACATATACTCCGGGACTAGCGGGACTCGGCTCCGGGGAGCTGTTTTTT,CASSVATYTPGLAGLGSGELFF
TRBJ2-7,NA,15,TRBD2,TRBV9,TGTGCCAGCAGCGTAGCGCCGGGAGGACCCTACGAGCAGTACTTC,CASSVAPGGPYEQYF
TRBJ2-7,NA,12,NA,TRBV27,TGTGCCAGCAGTTCAATCGGGGGCGAGCAGTACTTC,CASSSIGGEQYF
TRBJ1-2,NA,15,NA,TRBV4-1,TGCGCCAGCAGCCATCCGACCCTGGGGGACTATGGCTACACCTTC,CASSHPTLGDYGYTF
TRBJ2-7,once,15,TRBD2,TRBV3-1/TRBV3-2,TGTGCCAGCAGCCCAGGAGGGAGGGGCCGACACGAGCAGTACTTC,CASSPGGRGRHEQYF
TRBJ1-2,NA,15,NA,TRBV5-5,TGTGCCAGCAGCTTGGTCGGGGGAATCACTAGTGGCTACACCTTC,CASSLVGGITSGYTF
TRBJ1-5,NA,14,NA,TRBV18,TGTGCCAGCTCACCTGGGACTGGCAATCAGCCCCAGCATTTT,CASSPGTGNQPQHF
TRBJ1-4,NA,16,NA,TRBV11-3,TGTGCCAGCAGCGACTCGGTCTGGGGAGTTCGTGAAAAACTGTTTTTT,CASSDSVWGVREKLFF
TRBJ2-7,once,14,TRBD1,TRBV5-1,TGCGCCAGCAGCTGGACAGGGGGGAACTACGAGCAGTACTTC,CASSWTGGNYEQYF